The clone carrying this T cell receptor beta chain appeared a single time. This CDR3 comprises 17 residues. The germline gives CDR1 MGHRA, CDR2 YSYEKL. V was pared by 2 bases and J by 8 bases, with 14 bases of the junction left unmatched. The data were taken from a study of patients and donors after allogeneic stem cell transplantation. TCRdb re-called the RT-PCR reads through MiXCR, storing one row per CDR3 protein. This sample has roughly 190,000 distinct CDR3 sequences, with 41% found just once. This sequence originates from a human donor who was either an allogeneic HSCT recipient or a stem cell or donor lymphocyte infusion donor (not recorded which). It is not recorded whose cells these are; they may come from a transplant donor. Sequences were obtained from blood, either unsorted or a sorted T cell fraction (not recorded which). This rearrangement joins TRBV4-1 to TRBJ2-1, with 8 positions matching TRBD2. The CDR3 loop is CASSQPIAGLGVDEQFF. The CDR3 DNA reads as TGCGCCAGCAGCCAACCAATAGCGGGATTAGGTGTCGATGAGCAGTTCTTC.